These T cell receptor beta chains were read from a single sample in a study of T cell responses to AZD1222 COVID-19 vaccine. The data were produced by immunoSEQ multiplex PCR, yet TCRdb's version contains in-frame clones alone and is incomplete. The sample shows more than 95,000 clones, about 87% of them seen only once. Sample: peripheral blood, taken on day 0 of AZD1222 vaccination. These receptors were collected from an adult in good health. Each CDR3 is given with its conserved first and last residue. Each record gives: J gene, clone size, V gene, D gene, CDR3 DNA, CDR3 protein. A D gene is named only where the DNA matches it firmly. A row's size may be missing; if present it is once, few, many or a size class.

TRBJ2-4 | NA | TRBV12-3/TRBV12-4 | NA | TGTGCCACCTCACCCGGGGGTATCATTCAGTACTTC | CATSPGGIIQYF
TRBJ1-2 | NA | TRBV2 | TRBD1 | TGTGCCAGCAGTGAAGCGGGACAGTCCTATGGCTACACCTTC | CASSEAGQSYGYTF
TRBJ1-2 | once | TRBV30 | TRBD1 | TGTGCCTGGAGTATCTCCGGGACAGGGGGAAATGGCTACACCTTC | CAWSISGTGGNGYTF
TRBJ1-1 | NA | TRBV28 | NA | TGTGCCAGCAGTAAGGGGGGGAAGAACACTGAAGCTTTCTTT | CASSKGGKNTEAFF
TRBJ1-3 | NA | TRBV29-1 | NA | TGCAGCGCCACGGGGGGGGGCACCATATATTTT | CSATGGGTIYF
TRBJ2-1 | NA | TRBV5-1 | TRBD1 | TGCGCCAGCAGCTCCGGACAGGGGTACGGTGAGCAGTTCTTC | CASSSGQGYGEQFF
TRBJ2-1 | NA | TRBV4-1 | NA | TGCGCCAGCAGCCAAGTAAGACTAGTTCCGGCTAGTGAGCAGTTCTTC | CASSQVRLVPASEQFF
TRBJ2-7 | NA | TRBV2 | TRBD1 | TGTGCCAGCAGTGACTCAGGGGGCGCCTACGAGCAGTACTTC | CASSDSGGAYEQYF
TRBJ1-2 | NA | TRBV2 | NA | TGTGCCAGTCGGCCCAGGGGAGAGGATGGCTACACCTTC | CASRPRGEDGYTF
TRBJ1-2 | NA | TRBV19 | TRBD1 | TGTGCCAGTAGTACGACAGGGGTCTATGGCTACACCTTC | CASSTTGVYGYTF
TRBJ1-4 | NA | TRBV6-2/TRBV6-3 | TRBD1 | TGTGCCAGCAGTCAAGCCGGGACAGGGGGCGAAGAAAAACTGTTTTTT | CASSQAGTGGEEKLFF
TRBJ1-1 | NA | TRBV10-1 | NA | TGCGCCAGCCCCCCGGAGGGGTTCCAGTACCCCAACACTGAAGCTTTCTTT | CASPPEGFQYPNTEAFF
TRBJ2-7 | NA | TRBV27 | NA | TGTGCCAGCAGTTCATTACCGAGTGGTCACTCCTACGAGCAGTACTTC | CASSSLPSGHSYEQYF
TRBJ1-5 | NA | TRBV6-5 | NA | TGTGCCAGCAGGTCCGGGACGACGGGTTATCAGCCCCAGCATTTT | CASRSGTTGYQPQHF
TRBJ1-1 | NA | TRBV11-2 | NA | TGTGCCAGCAGCTTTGGGCCCGGGGTGGCTGAAGCTTTCTTT | CASSFGPGVAEAFF
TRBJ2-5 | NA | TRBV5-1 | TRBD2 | TGCGCCAGCAGCTTGGTGGCGGGGGGCCAAGAGACCCAGTACTTC | CASSLVAGGQETQYF
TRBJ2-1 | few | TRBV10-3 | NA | TGTGCCAACGGACCAAACTACAATGAGCAGTTCTTC | CANGPNYNEQFF
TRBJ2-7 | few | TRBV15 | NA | TGTGCCACCAAAAGGGCAAACTCCTACGAGCAGTACTTC | CATKRANSYEQYF
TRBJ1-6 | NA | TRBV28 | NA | TGTGCCAGCAGAAGGGTCTCTGGCAATTCACCCCTCCACTTT | CASRRVSGNSPLHF
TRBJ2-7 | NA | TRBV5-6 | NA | TGTGCCAGCAGCCGAAGTTCACGGGTAACCTACGAGCAGTACTTC | CASSRSSRVTYEQYF
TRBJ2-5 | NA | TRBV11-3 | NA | TGTGCCAGCAGCCAAGGGGCTCAGACCCAGTACTTC | CASSQGAQTQYF